The present TCR beta chain was sequenced within a study of blood T cell repertoires in COVID-19. Overall study: Spain, Italy and the United States supplied samples that represented acute and convalescent COVID-19.

Here immunoSEQ multiplex PCR was the method, and the copy in TCRdb shows in-frame clones only, minus some. The repertoire holds 470,000 or so clones, with roughly 91% as singletons. Source material: peripheral blood. The receptor was isolated from a woman under 40 with acute or convalescent COVID-19.

The CDR3 DNA reads as TGTGCCACCAGTGGTGGCAGGTCACACCCCTACGAGCAGTACTTC. It yields the protein CATSGGRSHPYEQYF. The V gene is TRBV24-1, the J gene TRBJ2-7; D uncertain. The length of the CDR3 is 15 residues. V gave up 5 bases and J gave up 2 bases, with 15 bases separating them. The germline CDR1 and CDR2 sequences are KGHDR and SFDVKD.